This TCR beta chain emerged from a study of shared clonotypes between healthy human individuals. Looking at the study overall: Each donor's CD8 memory used one plate, CD8 naive two, each CD4 subset three.

In regard to this clone: The antigen remains undetermined.

Germline V CDR1 and CDR2: MNHEY, SMNVEV (reference sequence). Trimming pared 5 bases from V and 6 bases from J, leaving 16 bases between. This CDR3 spans 15 amino acids. The study, taken as a whole, reports: Sampling was confined to blood; repertoires within tissues likely differ. Compared with memory subsets, naive subsets generally had larger estimated richness.

Data came from immunoSEQ multiplex PCR; TCRdb stores just in-frame clones and leaves some out. In the table there are around 200,000 clones, approximately 92% of which are singletons. Material: naive CD4+ T cells sorted from blood. Stated subset: CD45RA+ positively selected. The gene calls are TRBV27 and TRBJ1-4, with D perhaps matching TRBD1 (6 bases). This sequence was found in a woman aged 25 to 45 in good health. For the CDR3, the DNA is TGTGCCAGCAGTGGTAGGGCAGGGGAGTATGAAAAACTGTTTTTT. This encodes CASSGRAGEYEKLFF.